This note documents a single TCR beta chain sequence. The junction and the germline gene differ at one end; a read error may be behind it. The sample is drawn from a study of T cells after yellow fever vaccination. The CDR3 has 12 amino acids. Germline V gives CDR1 DFQATT, CDR2 SNEGSKA (reference sequence). One entry per CDR3 protein results from TCRdb running MiXCR on the 5' RACE reads. The data contain about 300,000 distinct CDR3 sequences, approximately 10% of them singletons. The starting material was CD4+ T cells sorted from PBMCs, obtained 5 days after the yellow fever booster vaccination. This clonotype was obtained from a man aged 18 to 30 who received the YFV17D yellow fever vaccine. This chain links TRBV20-1 with TRBJ2-4, with D unresolved. The CDR3 sequence: CSVRLAKNIQYF. The CDR3 bases are TGCAGTGTTAGACTAGCCAAAAACATTCAGTACTTC.